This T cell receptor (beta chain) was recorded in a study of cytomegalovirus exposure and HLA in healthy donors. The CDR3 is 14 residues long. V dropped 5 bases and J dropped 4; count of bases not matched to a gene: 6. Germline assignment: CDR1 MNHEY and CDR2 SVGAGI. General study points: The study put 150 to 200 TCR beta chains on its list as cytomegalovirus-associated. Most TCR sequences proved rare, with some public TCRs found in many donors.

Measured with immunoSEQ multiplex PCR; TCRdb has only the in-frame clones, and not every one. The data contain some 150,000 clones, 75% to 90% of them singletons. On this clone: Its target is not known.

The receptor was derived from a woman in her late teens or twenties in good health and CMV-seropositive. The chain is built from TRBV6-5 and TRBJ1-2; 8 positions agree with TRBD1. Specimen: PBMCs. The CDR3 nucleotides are TGTGCCAGCAGTGCACAGGGGGGCGGCTATGGCTACACCTTC. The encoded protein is CASSAQGGGYGYTF.